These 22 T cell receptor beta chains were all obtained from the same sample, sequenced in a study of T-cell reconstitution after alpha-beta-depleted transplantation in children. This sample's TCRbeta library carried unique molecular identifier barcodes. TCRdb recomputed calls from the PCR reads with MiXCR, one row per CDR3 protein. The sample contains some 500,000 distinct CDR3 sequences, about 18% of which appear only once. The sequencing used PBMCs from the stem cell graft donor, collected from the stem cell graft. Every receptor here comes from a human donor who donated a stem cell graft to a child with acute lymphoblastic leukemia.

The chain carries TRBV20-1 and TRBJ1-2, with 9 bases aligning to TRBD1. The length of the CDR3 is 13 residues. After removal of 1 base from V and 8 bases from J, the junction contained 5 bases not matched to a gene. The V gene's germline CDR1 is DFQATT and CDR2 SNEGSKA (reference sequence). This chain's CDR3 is CSARVRTGEGYTF. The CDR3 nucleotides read TGCAGTGCTAGAGTAAGGACAGGGGAAGGCTACACCTTC.

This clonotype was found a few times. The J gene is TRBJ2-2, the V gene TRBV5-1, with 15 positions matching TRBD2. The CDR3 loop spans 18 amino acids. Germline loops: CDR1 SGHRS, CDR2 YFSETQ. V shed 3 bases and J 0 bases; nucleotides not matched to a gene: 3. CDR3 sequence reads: CASSSGLAGGPNTGELFF. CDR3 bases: TGCGCCAGCAGCTCGGGACTAGCGGGAGGTCCGAACACCGGGGAGCTGTTTTTT.

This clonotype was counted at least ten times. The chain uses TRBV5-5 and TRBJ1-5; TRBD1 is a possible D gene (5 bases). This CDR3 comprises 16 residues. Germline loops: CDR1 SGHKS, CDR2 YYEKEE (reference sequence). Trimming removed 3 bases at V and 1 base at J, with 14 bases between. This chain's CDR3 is CASSSRGADSNQPQHF. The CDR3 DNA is TGTGCCAGCAGCTCCCGAGGGGCGGACAGCAATCAGCCCCAGCATTTT.

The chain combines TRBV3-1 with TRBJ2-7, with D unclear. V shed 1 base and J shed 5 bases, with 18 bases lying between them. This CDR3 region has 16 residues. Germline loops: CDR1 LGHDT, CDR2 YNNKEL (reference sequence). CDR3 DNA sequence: TGTGCCAGCAGCCAAGCGGTCGGAAGCCTCTTCCACGAGCAGTACTTC. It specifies CASSQAVGSLFHEQYF.

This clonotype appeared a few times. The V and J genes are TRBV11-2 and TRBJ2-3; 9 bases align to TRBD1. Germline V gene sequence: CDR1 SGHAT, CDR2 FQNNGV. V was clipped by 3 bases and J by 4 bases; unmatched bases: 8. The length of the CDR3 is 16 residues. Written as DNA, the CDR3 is TGTGCCAGCAGCTTGGTAGGGACAGGGACATCAGATACGCAGTATTTT. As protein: CASSLVGTGTSDTQYF.

For the CDR3, the DNA is TGTGCCAGCTCACTAAATTCATACCGGCGGGAGCCGGGTGAGCAGTACTTC. As protein: CASSLNSYRREPGEQYF. The genes are TRBV12-3 or TRBV12-4 and TRBJ2-7; 7 bases map to TRBD2. V dropped 8 bases and J dropped 7; count of bases not matched to a gene: 23. The CDR3 runs 17 residues.

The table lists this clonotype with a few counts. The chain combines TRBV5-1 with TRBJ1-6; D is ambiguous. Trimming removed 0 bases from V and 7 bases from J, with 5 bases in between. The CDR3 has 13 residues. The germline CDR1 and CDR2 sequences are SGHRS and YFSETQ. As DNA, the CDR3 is TGCGCCAGCAGCTTGGCCGTGAATTCACCCCTCCACTTT. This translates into CASSLAVNSPLHF.

The CDR3 bases are TGTGCCAGCAGCTTAAGTGCCACTCTAGGGGAGACCCAGTACTTC. This sequence encodes CASSLSATLGETQYF. The chain employs TRBV7-3 and TRBJ2-5; D is unresolved. CDR1 is SGHTA and CDR2 is FQGTGA in the germline V gene. Trimming took off 1 base at V and 5 bases at J, with 14 bases between the two ends. The CDR3 has 15 amino acids.

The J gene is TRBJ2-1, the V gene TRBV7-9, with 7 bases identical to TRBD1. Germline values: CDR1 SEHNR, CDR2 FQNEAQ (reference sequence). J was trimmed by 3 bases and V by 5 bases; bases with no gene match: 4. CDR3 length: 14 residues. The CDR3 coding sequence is TGTGCCAGCAGCCCGTGGACAGGCTACAATGAGCAGTTCTTC. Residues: CASSPWTGYNEQFF. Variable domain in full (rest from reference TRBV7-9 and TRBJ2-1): DTGVSQNPRHKITKRGQNVTFRCDPISEHNRLYWYRQTLGQGPEFLTYFQNEAQLEKSRLLSDRFSAERPKGSFSTLEIQRTEQGDSAMYLCASSPWTGYNEQFFGPGTRLTVL.

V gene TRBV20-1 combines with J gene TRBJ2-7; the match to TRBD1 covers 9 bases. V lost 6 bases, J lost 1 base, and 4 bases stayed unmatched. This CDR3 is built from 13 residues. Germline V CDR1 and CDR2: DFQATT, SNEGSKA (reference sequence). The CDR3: CSAHGTGSYEQYF. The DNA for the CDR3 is TGCAGTGCCCATGGGACAGGGTCCTACGAGCAGTACTTC.

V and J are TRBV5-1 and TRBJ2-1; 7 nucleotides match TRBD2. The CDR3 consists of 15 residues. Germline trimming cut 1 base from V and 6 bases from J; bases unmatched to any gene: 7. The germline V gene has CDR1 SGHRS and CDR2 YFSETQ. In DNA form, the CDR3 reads TGCGCCAGCAGCTTGTCAAGACTAGCAGCCAATGAGCAGTTCTTC. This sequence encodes CASSLSRLAANEQFF.

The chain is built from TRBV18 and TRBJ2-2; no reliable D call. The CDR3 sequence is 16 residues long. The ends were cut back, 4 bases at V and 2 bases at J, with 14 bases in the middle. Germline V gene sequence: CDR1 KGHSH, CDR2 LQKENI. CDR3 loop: CASSLRISTNTGELFF. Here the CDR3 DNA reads TGTGCCAGCTCACTTCGAATCAGTACTAACACCGGGGAGCTGTTTTTT.

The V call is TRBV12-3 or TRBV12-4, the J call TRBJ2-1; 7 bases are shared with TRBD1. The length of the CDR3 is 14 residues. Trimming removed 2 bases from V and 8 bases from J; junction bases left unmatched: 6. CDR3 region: CASSLPDRAHEQFF. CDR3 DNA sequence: TGTGCCAGCAGTTTACCTGACAGGGCCCATGAGCAGTTCTTC.

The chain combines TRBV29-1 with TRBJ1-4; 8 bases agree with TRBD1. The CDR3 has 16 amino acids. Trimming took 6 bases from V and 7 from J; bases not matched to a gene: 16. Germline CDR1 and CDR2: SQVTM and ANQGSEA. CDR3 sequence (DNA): TGCAGCGTAGGTGACAGGGGTAACGCCGGGCCTGAAAAACTGTTTTTT. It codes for CSVGDRGNAGPEKLFF.

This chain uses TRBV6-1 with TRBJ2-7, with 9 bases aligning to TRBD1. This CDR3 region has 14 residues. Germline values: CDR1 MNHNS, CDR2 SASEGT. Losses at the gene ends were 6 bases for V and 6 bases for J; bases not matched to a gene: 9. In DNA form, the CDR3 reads TGTGCCAGCAGCCGAGGGGACAGGGTGGGCGAGCAGTACTTC. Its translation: CASSRGDRVGEQYF.

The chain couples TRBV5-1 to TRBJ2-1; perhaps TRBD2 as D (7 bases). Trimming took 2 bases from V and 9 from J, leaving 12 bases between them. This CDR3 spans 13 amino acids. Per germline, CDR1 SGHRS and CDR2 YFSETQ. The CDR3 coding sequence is TGCGCCAGCAGCTTCGGGGGAGGGGGTGAGCAGTTCTTC. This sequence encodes CASSFGGGGEQFF.

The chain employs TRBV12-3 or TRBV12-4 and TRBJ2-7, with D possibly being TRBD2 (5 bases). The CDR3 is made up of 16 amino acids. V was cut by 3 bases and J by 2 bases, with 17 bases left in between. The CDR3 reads CASSFFGVTSPYEQYF. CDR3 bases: TGTGCCAGCAGTTTTTTCGGGGTCACGTCCCCCTACGAGCAGTACTTC.

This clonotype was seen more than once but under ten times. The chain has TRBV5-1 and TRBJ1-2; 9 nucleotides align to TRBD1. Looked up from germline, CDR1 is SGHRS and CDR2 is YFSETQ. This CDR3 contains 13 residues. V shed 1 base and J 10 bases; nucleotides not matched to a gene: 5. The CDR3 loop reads CASSLYRGPLYTF. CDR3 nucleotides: TGCGCCAGCAGCTTGTACAGGGGGCCTCTCTACACCTTC.

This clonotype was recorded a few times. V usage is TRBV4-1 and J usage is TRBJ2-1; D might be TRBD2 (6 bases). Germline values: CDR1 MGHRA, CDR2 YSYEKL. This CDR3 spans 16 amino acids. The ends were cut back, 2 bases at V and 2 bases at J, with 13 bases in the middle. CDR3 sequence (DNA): TGCGCCAGCAGCCAATTTCCTAGCGCTGCCTACAATGAGCAGTTCTTC. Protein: CASSQFPSAAYNEQFF.

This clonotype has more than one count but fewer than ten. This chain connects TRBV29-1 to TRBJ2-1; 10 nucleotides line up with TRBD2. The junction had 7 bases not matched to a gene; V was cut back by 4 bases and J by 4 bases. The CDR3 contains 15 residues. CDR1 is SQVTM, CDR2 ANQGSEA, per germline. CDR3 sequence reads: CSVVPSGSIYNEQFF. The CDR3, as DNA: TGCAGCGTTGTTCCTAGCGGGAGTATTTACAATGAGCAGTTCTTC.

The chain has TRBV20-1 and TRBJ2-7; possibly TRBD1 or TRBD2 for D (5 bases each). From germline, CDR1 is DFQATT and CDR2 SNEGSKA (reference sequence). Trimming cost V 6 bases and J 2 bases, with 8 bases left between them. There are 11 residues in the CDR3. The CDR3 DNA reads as TGCAGTGCCACGGGACCCTACGAGCAGTACTTC. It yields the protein CSATGPYEQYF.

Here the CDR3 reads CASSLEMGRGSEAFF. The CDR3 region has the DNA TGTGCCAGCAGCTTGGAAATGGGGCGAGGGTCTGAAGCTTTCTTT. The rearrangement joins TRBV5-5 to TRBJ1-1, with TRBD1 as a possible D gene (5 bases). Germline V gene lookup returns CDR1 SGHKS and CDR2 YYEKEE (reference sequence). V lost 0 bases, J lost 6 bases, and 15 bases lay in between. The CDR3 spans 15 residues.